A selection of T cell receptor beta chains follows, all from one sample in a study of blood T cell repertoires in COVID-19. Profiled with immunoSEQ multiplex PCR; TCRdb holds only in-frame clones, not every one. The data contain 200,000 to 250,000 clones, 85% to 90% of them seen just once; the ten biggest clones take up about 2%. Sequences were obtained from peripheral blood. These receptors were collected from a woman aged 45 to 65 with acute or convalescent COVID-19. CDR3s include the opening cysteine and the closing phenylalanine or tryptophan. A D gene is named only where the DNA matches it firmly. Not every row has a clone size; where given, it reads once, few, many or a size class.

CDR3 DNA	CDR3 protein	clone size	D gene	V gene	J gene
TGTGCCAGCAGTTTAGACAGGGGAAGAAGCACCGGGGAGCTGTTTTTT	CASSLDRGRSTGELFF	few	TRBD1	TRBV27	TRBJ2-2
TGTGCCAGCAGTCCGACAGGGAACTATGGCTACACCTTC	CASSPTGNYGYTF	once	TRBD1	TRBV6-5	TRBJ1-2
TGTGCCAGCTCACCACCCCCAGGGGGGGAGACCCAGTACTTC	CASSPPPGGETQYF	-	-	TRBV18	TRBJ2-5
TGTGCCAGCAGCATACAGGGGGCGGGGACTGAAGCTTTCTTT	CASSIQGAGTEAFF	once	TRBD1	TRBV5-6	TRBJ1-1
TGCGCCAGCAGCCAAGAAACAGGGGGCCTCTCCTACGAGCAGTACTTC	CASSQETGGLSYEQYF	-	TRBD1	TRBV4-3	TRBJ2-7
TGTGCCAGCAGCCCCGGGACTAGCGGGCTGCAGTGGTCCTACAATGAGCAGTTCTTC	CASSPGTSGLQWSYNEQFF	-	TRBD2	TRBV27	TRBJ2-1
TGTGCCAGCTTCACTAGTGGGAAAGAGACCCAGTACTTC	CASFTSGKETQYF	-	-	TRBV6-5	TRBJ2-5
TGTGCCAGCAGTTTATCCGGGACAACCTATGGCTACACCTTC	CASSLSGTTYGYTF	-	-	TRBV27	TRBJ1-2
TGTGCCAGCAGGCCGACAGGGAATGAAAAACTGTTTTTT	CASRPTGNEKLFF	-	TRBD1	TRBV27	TRBJ1-4
TGTGCTAGTGGGTCCCTCAGGGGCGGGGGTGAAAAACTGTTTTTT	CASGSLRGGGEKLFF	-	-	TRBV12-5	TRBJ1-4
TGCAGTGCTGGTGGAGGAGCCAAAAACATTCAGTACTTC	CSAGGGAKNIQYF	-	-	TRBV20-1	TRBJ2-4
TGCGCCAGCAGCCAAGCAGAGGGTTCCTACAATGAGCAGTTCTTC	CASSQAEGSYNEQFF	-	-	TRBV4-3	TRBJ2-1
TGTGCCAGCACCCCCGTGGGGGGTAACGAGCAGTACTTC	CASTPVGGNEQYF	-	-	TRBV27	TRBJ2-7
TGCGCCAGCAGCCAGGGACAGGGGGCGATGAACACTGAAGCTTTCTTT	CASSQGQGAMNTEAFF	-	TRBD1	TRBV4-3	TRBJ1-1
TGTGCCAGCAGCTTAGCGGGCGGGGCTAGCGGGTCCTACGAGCAGTACTTC	CASSLAGGASGSYEQYF	-	TRBD2	TRBV7-2	TRBJ2-7
TGCGCCAGCAGCCACGCACAGGCCTTTTATAATTCACCCCTCCACTTT	CASSHAQAFYNSPLHF	-	-	TRBV4-1	TRBJ1-6
TGTGCCAGCAGCCAAAGGAGGGACGGGCAGTACTTC	CASSQRRDGQYF	-	-	TRBV6-6	TRBJ2-7
TGTGCCAGCAGCCAAGCAAGCGGAATATCACCCCTCCACTTT	CASSQASGISPLHF	-	-	TRBV3-1/TRBV3-2	TRBJ1-6
TGTGCCAGCAGCTGGGACAGGGTTACTATTGTCGGCACAGATACGCAGTATTTT	CASSWDRVTIVGTDTQYF	-	TRBD1	TRBV7-8	TRBJ2-3
TGTGCCAGCAGCATCACACAGGGGGCACGGGGGCAAGAGACCCAGTACTTC	CASSITQGARGQETQYF	once	-	TRBV21-1	TRBJ2-5
TGTGCTAGTGGCGCCATAGGGGTGAGTGGCTACACCTTC	CASGAIGVSGYTF	-	-	TRBV12-5	TRBJ1-2
TGTGCCAGCAGCTTAACTAGAGGTACAGATACGCAGTATTTT	CASSLTRGTDTQYF	once	-	TRBV7-2	TRBJ2-3
TGCGCCAGCAGCTCCCGACAGCCCAATGAAAAACTGTTTTTT	CASSSRQPNEKLFF	-	-	TRBV5-1	TRBJ1-4
TGTGCCAGCAGCCTTCAAGAGACCCAGTACTTC	CASSLQETQYF	-	-	TRBV2	TRBJ2-5
TGTGCCAGCAGAGTGGAGGGAAACACTGAAGCTTTCTTT	CASRVEGNTEAFF	-	-	TRBV12-3/TRBV12-4	TRBJ1-1
TGTGCCAGTAGTATAGAGGGCAGGGGGATTCAAGAGACCCAGTACTTC	CASSIEGRGIQETQYF	-	TRBD1	TRBV19	TRBJ2-5
TGTGCCAGTAGTATCGGACAGGGGCCGGAGACGCAGTATTTT	CASSIGQGPETQYF	-	TRBD1	TRBV19	TRBJ2-3
TGCGCCAGCAGCGCCCATACAAACCGGGACAAGAGACTCAATGGCTACACCTTC	CASSAHTNRDKRLNGYTF	once	-	TRBV10-2	TRBJ1-2
TGTGCCAGCAGTTTATTCGGGCAGGGCTATGGCTACACCTTC	CASSLFGQGYGYTF	-	-	TRBV28	TRBJ1-2
TGTGCCAGTAGTATAGGCCCTACAGGGAACTATGGCTACACCTTC	CASSIGPTGNYGYTF	-	-	TRBV19	TRBJ1-2
TGTGCCAGCAGCTTAGGGGGGGCTAGCGGGACCTACAATGAGCAGTTCTTC	CASSLGGASGTYNEQFF	-	TRBD2	TRBV11-2	TRBJ2-1
TGCGCCAGCAGTGAGTCTGGGACAGGGTTTAGAGAGCAGTACTTC	CASSESGTGFREQYF	few	TRBD1	TRBV10-1	TRBJ2-7
TGCGCCAGCAGCCAAGAACTCCAGGATGTCTACGAGCAGTACTTC	CASSQELQDVYEQYF	-	-	TRBV4-3	TRBJ2-7
TGCGCCAGCAGCCAAGAAAGTGTTATAGCGGCAGGGCTCTACGAGCAGTACTTC	CASSQESVIAAGLYEQYF	-	-	TRBV4-3	TRBJ2-7
TGTGCCAGCAGTTTACGTCCCTCGGAGTACTTC	CASSLRPSEYF	-	-	TRBV28	TRBJ2-4
TGTGCCAGCAGCCCACAGTTGATGGGCACTGAAGCTTTCTTT	CASSPQLMGTEAFF	-	-	TRBV6-5	TRBJ1-1
TGTGCCAGCTCACCGGGACTAGAGAACACCGGGGAGCTGTTTTTT	CASSPGLENTGELFF	-	TRBD2	TRBV18	TRBJ2-2
TGTGCCACCAGTGATCCCAGAACAGGGTCAGGGGAAAAACTGTTTTTT	CATSDPRTGSGEKLFF	-	-	TRBV24-1	TRBJ1-4
TGTGCCACCAGGAGGGGGCTAGAGGAGACCCAGTACTTC	CATRRGLEETQYF	once	-	TRBV6-5	TRBJ2-5
TGTGCCAGCAGCCCCGAGGGTACGTGGTTCGTCTATGGCTACACCTTC	CASSPEGTWFVYGYTF	-	-	TRBV11-2	TRBJ1-2
TGTGCCAGCTCACCGCGGACTGTAGCCGACGAGCAGTACTTC	CASSPRTVADEQYF	-	-	TRBV18	TRBJ2-7
TGTGCCACCAGCAGTGTCGGAAGCGGCACTGAAGCTTTCTTT	CATSSVGSGTEAFF	-	-	TRBV15	TRBJ1-1
TGTGCCAGCAACAGACACGGGACTAGCGAAAGGGGGGAGCTGTTTTTT	CASNRHGTSERGELFF	-	TRBD2	TRBV27	TRBJ2-2
TGCGCCAGCAGCTTGAGCGGGAGGCTGTGGGAGCAGTACTTC	CASSLSGRLWEQYF	-	TRBD2	TRBV5-1	TRBJ2-7
TGTGCCAGCAGCTGGGACTCCGGTCCTATAGCCAAAAACATTCAGTACTTC	CASSWDSGPIAKNIQYF	-	-	TRBV12-1	TRBJ2-4
TGTGCCAGCAGCTTAGTCGGGAACACTGAAGCTTTCTTT	CASSLVGNTEAFF	-	-	TRBV11-2	TRBJ1-1
TGTGCCAGCTCCCAGTCTAGCGGGTCCACCGGGGAGCTGTTTTTT	CASSQSSGSTGELFF	-	TRBD2	TRBV18	TRBJ2-2
TGCGCCAGCAGCTTGGGGACTAGCGGGCGGACAGATACGCAGTATTTT	CASSLGTSGRTDTQYF	-	TRBD2	TRBV5-1	TRBJ2-3